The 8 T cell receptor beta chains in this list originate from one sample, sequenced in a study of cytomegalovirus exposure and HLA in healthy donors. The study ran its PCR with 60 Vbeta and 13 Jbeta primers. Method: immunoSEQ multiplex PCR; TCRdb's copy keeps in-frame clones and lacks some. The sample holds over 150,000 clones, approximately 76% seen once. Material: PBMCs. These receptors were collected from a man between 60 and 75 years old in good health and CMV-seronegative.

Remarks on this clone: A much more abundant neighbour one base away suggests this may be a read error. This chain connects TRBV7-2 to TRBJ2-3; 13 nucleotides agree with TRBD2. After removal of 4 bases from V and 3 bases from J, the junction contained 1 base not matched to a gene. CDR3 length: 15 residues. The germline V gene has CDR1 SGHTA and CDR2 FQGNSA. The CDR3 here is CASSWTSGRTDTQYF. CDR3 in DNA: TGTGCCAGCAGCTGGACTAGCGGGAGAACAGATACGCAGTATTTT.

The CDR3 region is CASRQNYGYTF. The DNA for the CDR3 is TGTGCCAGCAGACAAAACTATGGCTACACCTTC. J is TRBJ1-2 and V is TRBV9; D call uncertain. Germline CDR1 reads SGDLS; CDR2 reads YYNGEE. The CDR3 has 11 residues. Trimming took 5 bases from V and 2 from J, leaving 4 bases between them.

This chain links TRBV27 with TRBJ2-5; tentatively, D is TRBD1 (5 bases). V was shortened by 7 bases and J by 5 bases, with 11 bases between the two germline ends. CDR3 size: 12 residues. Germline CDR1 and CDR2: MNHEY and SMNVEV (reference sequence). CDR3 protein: CASTGAGETQYF. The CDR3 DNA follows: TGTGCCAGCACTGGGGCCGGCGAGACCCAGTACTTC.

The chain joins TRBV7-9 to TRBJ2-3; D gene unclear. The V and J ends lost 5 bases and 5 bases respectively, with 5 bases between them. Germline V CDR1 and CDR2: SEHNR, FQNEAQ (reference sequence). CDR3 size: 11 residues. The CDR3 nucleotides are TGTGCCAGCAGCCGCGTAGATACGCAGTATTTT. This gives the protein CASSRVDTQYF. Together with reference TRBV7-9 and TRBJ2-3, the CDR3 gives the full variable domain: DTGVSQNPRHKITKRGQNVTFRCDPISEHNRLYWYRQTLGQGPEFLTYFQNEAQLEKSRLLSDRFSAERPKGSFSTLEIQRTEQGDSAMYLCASSRVDTQYFGPGTRLTVL.

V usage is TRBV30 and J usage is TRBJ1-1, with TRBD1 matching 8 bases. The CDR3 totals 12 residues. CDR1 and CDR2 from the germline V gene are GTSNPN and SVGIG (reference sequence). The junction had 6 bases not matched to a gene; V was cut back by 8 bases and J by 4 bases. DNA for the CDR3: TGTGCCGGACAGGGTAGGGTCACTGAAGCTTTCTTT. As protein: CAGQGRVTEAFF. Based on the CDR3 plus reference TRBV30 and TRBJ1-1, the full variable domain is SQTIHQWPATLVQPVGSPLSLECTVEGTSNPNLYWYRQAAGRGLQLLFYSVGIGQISSEVPQNLSASRPQDRQFILSSKKLLLSDSGFYLCAGQGRVTEAFFGQGTRLTVV.

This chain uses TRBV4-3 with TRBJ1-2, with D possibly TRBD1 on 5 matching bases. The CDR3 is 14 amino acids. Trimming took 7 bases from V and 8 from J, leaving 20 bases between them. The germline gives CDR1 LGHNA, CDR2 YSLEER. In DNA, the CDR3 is TGCGCCAGCAACTTAGGGGTGGGACTCGGAGGCTACACCTTC. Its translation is CASNLGVGLGGYTF.

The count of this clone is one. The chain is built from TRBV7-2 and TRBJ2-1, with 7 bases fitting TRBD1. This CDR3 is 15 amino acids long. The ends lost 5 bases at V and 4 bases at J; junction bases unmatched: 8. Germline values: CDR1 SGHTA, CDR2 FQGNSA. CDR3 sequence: CASSLGKGAYNEQFF. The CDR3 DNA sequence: TGTGCCAGCAGCCTCGGGAAGGGGGCATACAATGAGCAGTTCTTC.

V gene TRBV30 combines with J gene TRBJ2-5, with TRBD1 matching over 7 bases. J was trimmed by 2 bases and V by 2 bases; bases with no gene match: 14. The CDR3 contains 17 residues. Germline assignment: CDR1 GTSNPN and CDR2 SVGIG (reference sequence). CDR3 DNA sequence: TGTGCCTGGAGTCAAGCGGACTTCCAACAGGGGCAAGAGACCCAGTACTTC. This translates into CAWSQADFQQGQETQYF.